The present TCR beta chain was sequenced within a study of OX40 agonist ivuxolimab in advanced cancers. Study as a whole: One patient with hepatocellular carcinoma and two with cutaneous melanoma, three in all, had partial responses.

This CDR3 contains 15 residues. Germline V CDR1 and CDR2: MDHEN, SYDVKM. Trimming left V 4 bases short and J 2 bases short, with 14 bases between. This table comes from immunoSEQ multiplex PCR, and its TCRdb copy is limited to in-frame clones, with some not included. The top ten hold 25% to 30% of the sample, which has 25,000 to 30,000 clones, around 80% seen once. The V call is TRBV28, the J call TRBJ2-5; D perhaps matches TRBD1 (6 bases). The material sequenced was CD4+ or CD8+ T cells sorted from blood, taken in a trial of the OX40 agonist ivuxolimab. This receptor was obtained from an adult with an advanced solid tumor such as melanoma, head and neck, liver or kidney cancer. In DNA, the CDR3 is TGTGCCAGCAGTTCCCCGACAGGAGTTCAAGAGACCCAGTACTTC. Its translation: CASSSPTGVQETQYF.